The present entry profiles one TCR beta chain with its context. This sample was included in a study of Graves' ophthalmopathy and Graves' hyperthyroidism. Looking at the study overall: Specimen type is peripheral blood, obtained at initial diagnosis before any treatment.

Amplification targeted the TCR beta CDR3 regions, with RNA transcripts as the source material. Second-round multiplex PCR followed a first-round RT-PCR using HTBI primers. TCRdb reprocessed the multiplex PCR reads via MiXCR and lists one record per CDR3 protein. The profile shows a few hundred thousand distinct CDR3 sequences, about 18% of them singletons. The CDR3 length is 16 residues. V lost 8 bases to trimming and J lost 1 base; unmatched junction nucleotides: 9. Germline loops: CDR1 SGHAT, CDR2 FQDESV (reference sequence). The TCR comes from an adult woman with stable Graves' hyperthyroidism. V is TRBV11-1 and J is TRBJ2-2; TRBD1 aligns across 8 bases. Sample: peripheral blood. The CDR3 DNA is TGTGCCAGCGCCCGGTCCGGGACAGGGAACACCGGGGAGCTGTTTTTT. This translates into CASARSGTGNTGELFF.